A selection of T cell receptor beta chains follows, all from one sample in a study of blood T cell repertoires in COVID-19. Clones were sequenced by immunoSEQ multiplex PCR, and TCRdb holds only the in-frame ones, with some missing. The data hold fewer than 350,000 clones, with roughly 90% observed a single time. The material sequenced was peripheral blood. The origin of the receptors is a woman aged 30 to 39 with COVID-19, enrolled during active disease. CDR3s include the opening cysteine and the closing phenylalanine or tryptophan. A D gene is named only where the DNA matches it firmly. Size is omitted from some rows. Given values are once, few, many or a class for expanded clones.

j_call v_call d_call clone_size cdr3_nt cdr3_aa
TRBJ1-1 TRBV10-3 - - TGTGCCATCAGGGGACAGAACACTGAAGCTTTCTTT CAIRGQNTEAFF
TRBJ2-7 TRBV18 - few TGTGCCAGCTCACCACCCCCAGCGCCCTACGAGCAGTACTTC CASSPPPAPYEQYF
TRBJ2-7 TRBV10-3 TRBD2 - TGTGCCATCACCCCGGTCAGGCGGGAGGGGTCGAAAGAGCAGTACTTC CAITPVRREGSKEQYF
TRBJ2-7 TRBV11-2 - - TGTGCCAGCAGCCCCTCAGGCAGTGCCTTGGACGAGCAGTACTTC CASSPSGSALDEQYF
TRBJ2-1 TRBV9 TRBD2 - TGTGCCAGCAGCGTCTCCGGGACTAGCGGCTTCAATGAGCAGTTCTTC CASSVSGTSGFNEQFF
TRBJ1-3 TRBV25-1 - - TGTGCCAGCAGTGACCAGCGGGGGCCTGGAAACACCATATATTTT CASSDQRGPGNTIYF
TRBJ2-3 TRBV7-8 TRBD1 - TGTGCCAGCAGCTCGGACAGGGGGCCAGATACGCAGTATTTT CASSSDRGPDTQYF
TRBJ2-3 TRBV20-1 TRBD2 - TGCAGTGCTAGTAAAGGGACAACTAGCGGGAGGGCCGGGAGCACAGATACGCAGTATTTT CSASKGTTSGRAGSTDTQYF
TRBJ2-5 TRBV5-1 - few TGCGCCAGCAGCTTGCGGAGTCTTCGAGAGACCCAGTACTTC CASSLRSLRETQYF
TRBJ2-3 TRBV24-1 - - TGTGCCACCAGTGATTTAGCAGACTTCCCCTCAGATACGCAGTATTTT CATSDLADFPSDTQYF
TRBJ2-3 TRBV6-5 - - TGTGCCACCTCTAGGAGATATACAGATACGCAGTATTTT CATSRRYTDTQYF
TRBJ1-6 TRBV5-6 TRBD1 - TGTGCCAGCAGCTTGGCAGGACAGGGGGTCTTTCCCCTCCACTTT CASSLAGQGVFPLHF
TRBJ2-1 TRBV27 TRBD2 - TGTGCCAGCAGTTCCCAGAACAGGGGACTACCACTAGCGGGAGGCTACAATGAGCAGTTCTTC CASSSQNRGLPLAGGYNEQFF
TRBJ2-1 TRBV15 TRBD2 - TGTGCCACCAGCAGAGGCATAGCGGGAGAATATGAGCAGTTCTTC CATSRGIAGEYEQFF
TRBJ1-5 TRBV10-1 - - TGCGCCAGCAGTGCCAGTATCAATCAGCCCCAGCATTTT CASSASINQPQHF
TRBJ2-1 TRBV11-2 TRBD2 - TGTGCCAGCAGCACCATTAGCGGGCCTTACAATGAGCAGTTCTTC CASSTISGPYNEQFF
TRBJ2-1 TRBV2 TRBD2 - TGTGCCAGCAGAACTAGCGGGCCCTACAATGAGCAGTTCTTC CASRTSGPYNEQFF
TRBJ2-7 TRBV2 TRBD2 - TGTGCCAGCAGCCGAGGACTAGCGGGACTGGGCCCCTACGAGCAGTACTTC CASSRGLAGLGPYEQYF
TRBJ2-7 TRBV7-9 - - TGTGCCAGCAGCTTAGATACTACCATCTACGAGCAGTACTTC CASSLDTTIYEQYF
TRBJ2-5 TRBV4-1 TRBD2 once TGCGCCAGCAGCCAAGCCGAGACTAGCGGCCCTCGGGAGACCCAGTACTTC CASSQAETSGPRETQYF
TRBJ2-1 TRBV5-6 - - TGTGCCAGCAGCTTAACAGTCTACAATGAGCAGTTCTTC CASSLTVYNEQFF
TRBJ1-1 TRBV28 - - TGTGCCAGCAGTTCTGAACGGGGGGCCGGCACTGAAGCTTTCTTT CASSSERGAGTEAFF
TRBJ2-7 TRBV6-5 - - TGTGCCAGCAGGACGGACAGCTCCTACGAGCAGTACTTC CASRTDSSYEQYF
TRBJ1-2 TRBV20-1 TRBD1 - TGCAGTGCTAGTGAGACAGGGCGGATGTTCTATGGCTACACCTTC CSASETGRMFYGYTF
TRBJ1-3 TRBV9 TRBD1 - TGTGCCAGCAGCGAGGATACCTGGGGACAGGGCCCTGGAAACACCATATATTTT CASSEDTWGQGPGNTIYF
TRBJ1-5 TRBV6-5 TRBD1 - TGTGCCAGCAGACAACCCGGGACAGGGAATCAGCCCCAGCATTTT CASRQPGTGNQPQHF
TRBJ1-4 TRBV28 - - TGTGCCAGCAGTTGCAGGGCAAAACCAGATGAAAAACTGTTTTTT CASSCRAKPDEKLFF
TRBJ2-5 TRBV2 - - TGTGCCAGCAGTGGGCAGGACCAAGAGACCCAGTACTTC CASSGQDQETQYF
TRBJ2-5 TRBV9 TRBD2 - TGTGCCAGCAGCCCGGGACTAGCGGGAGGAGAGACCCAGTACTTC CASSPGLAGGETQYF
TRBJ2-5 TRBV13 - - TGTGCCAGCAGCTTCACCAAGAGGCCCCTGGACTACCAAGAGACCCAGTACTTC CASSFTKRPLDYQETQYF
TRBJ2-1 TRBV3-1/TRBV3-2 TRBD2 - TGTGCCAGCAGCACCCGGACTAGCGGCGGAGAGCAGTTCTTC CASSTRTSGGEQFF
TRBJ2-7 TRBV6-5 TRBD2 - TGTGCCAGCATCAAGAGACTAGCCGTTACCTACGAGCAGTACTTC CASIKRLAVTYEQYF
TRBJ1-5 TRBV28 - - TGTGCCAGCAGTTCGCAGGCTCAGCCCCAGCATTTT CASSSQAQPQHF
TRBJ2-3 TRBV30 - - TGTGCCTGGAGTGTAATCCGGGGCACAGATACGCAGTATTTT CAWSVIRGTDTQYF
TRBJ2-4 TRBV6-2/TRBV6-3 TRBD1 - TGTGCCAGCAGTCTCCCCGGACAGGTTCAGTACTTC CASSLPGQVQYF
TRBJ2-2 TRBV19 - - TGTGCCAGTAGTTTCTCAGTACCCGGGGAGCTGTTTTTT CASSFSVPGELFF
TRBJ1-1 TRBV15 - - TGTGCCACCAGCAAGATGGGAGCAGGTAGCACTGAAGCTTTCTTT CATSKMGAGSTEAFF
TRBJ2-7 TRBV28 TRBD2 - TGTGCCAGCAGCTCCCCGGGACTAGCCTACGAGCAGTACTTC CASSSPGLAYEQYF
TRBJ1-2 TRBV7-2 - - TGTGCCAGCAGCCCTAGAGAGGGTTATGGCTACACCTTC CASSPREGYGYTF
TRBJ2-5 TRBV25-1 TRBD1 once TGTGCCAGCATTAGTTCGGCAGGGGGCGTGGAGACCCAGTACTTC CASISSAGGVETQYF
TRBJ2-7 TRBV9 TRBD2 - TGTGCCAGCAGCCCCTTGACTAGCGGTCCCTACGAGCAGTACTTC CASSPLTSGPYEQYF
TRBJ1-2 TRBV4-1 - - TGCGCCAGCAGCCAAGCCCCGGGAGCTAACTATGGCTACACCTTC CASSQAPGANYGYTF
TRBJ1-4 TRBV5-1 TRBD1 - TGCGCCAGCACCAGGGGGGCAGGGCCGAATGAAAAACTGTTTTTT CASTRGAGPNEKLFF
TRBJ2-7 TRBV15 - - TGTGCCACCAGCAGAGATTGGAGACTTTCCTACGAGCAGTACTTC CATSRDWRLSYEQYF
TRBJ2-1 TRBV19 - - TGTGCCAGTAGTATCCTTCCGGGGAATGAGCAGTTCTTC CASSILPGNEQFF
TRBJ1-6 TRBV28 TRBD1 - TGTGCCAGCAGTTTAGGGGACAGGGACAATTCACCCCTCCACTTT CASSLGDRDNSPLHF
TRBJ1-5 TRBV28 - - TGTGCCTCCATCCCCAGGGGCGGGGGTCAGCCCCAGCATTTT CASIPRGGGQPQHF
TRBJ1-2 TRBV6-6 TRBD1 - TGTGCCAGCAGTTACTCAACGGGACAGTATGGCTACACCTTC CASSYSTGQYGYTF
TRBJ2-7 TRBV4-3 TRBD1 - TGCGCCAGCAGCCGGGACAGGCGCTACGAGCAGTACTTC CASSRDRRYEQYF
TRBJ2-5 TRBV24-1 TRBD2 - TGTGCCACCAGTGACCGTGAGACCTTGGGGGCTAGCGGGGAGACCCAGTACTTC CATSDRETLGASGETQYF
TRBJ1-3 TRBV6-5 - - TGTGCCAGCAGTTACGGGGACTTCTCTGGAAACACCATATATTTT CASSYGDFSGNTIYF
TRBJ1-1 TRBV5-1 TRBD1 - TGCGCCAGCAGCCTAGGACAGGACACTGAAGCTTTCTTT CASSLGQDTEAFF
TRBJ2-6 TRBV15 - few TGTGCCACCAGCAGAGCCCTAGGGGGGGAAGGGGCCAACGTCCTGACTTTC CATSRALGGEGANVLTF
TRBJ2-1 TRBV4-3 - - TGCGCCAGCAGCTTAGGGCCGGGATCCTACAATGAGCAGTTCTTC CASSLGPGSYNEQFF
TRBJ2-7 TRBV19 - - TGTGCCAGTAGTACCGACCCGGGACTCACCTACGAGCAGTACTTC CASSTDPGLTYEQYF